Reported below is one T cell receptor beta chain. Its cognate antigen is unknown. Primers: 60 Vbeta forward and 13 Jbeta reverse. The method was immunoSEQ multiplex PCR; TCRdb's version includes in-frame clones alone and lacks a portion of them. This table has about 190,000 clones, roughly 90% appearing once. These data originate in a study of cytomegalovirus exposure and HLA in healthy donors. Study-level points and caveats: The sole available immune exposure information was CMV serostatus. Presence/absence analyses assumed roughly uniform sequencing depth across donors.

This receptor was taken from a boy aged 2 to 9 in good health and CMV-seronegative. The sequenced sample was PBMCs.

The CDR3 protein is CAAHPGQPPGSREQYF. The DNA for the CDR3 is TGTGCCGCCCACCCGGGACAGCCCCCCGGTAGCCGCGAGCAGTACTTC. The V call is TRBV28, the J call TRBJ2-7; 7 bases match TRBD1. This CDR3 spans 16 amino acids. V gave up 11 bases and J gave up 6 bases; unmatched junction bases: 22. CDR1 and CDR2 from the germline V gene are MDHEN and SYDVKM.